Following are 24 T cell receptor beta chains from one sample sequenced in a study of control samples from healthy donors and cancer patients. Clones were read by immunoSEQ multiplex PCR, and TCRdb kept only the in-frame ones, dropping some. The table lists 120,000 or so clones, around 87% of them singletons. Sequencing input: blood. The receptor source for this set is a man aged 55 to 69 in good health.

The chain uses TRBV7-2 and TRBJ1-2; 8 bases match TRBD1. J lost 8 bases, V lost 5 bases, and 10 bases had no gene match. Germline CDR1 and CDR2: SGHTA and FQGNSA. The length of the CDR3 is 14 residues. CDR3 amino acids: CASSPLDRVRGYTF. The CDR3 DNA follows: TGTGCCAGCAGCCCCCTGGACAGGGTGAGGGGCTACACCTTC.

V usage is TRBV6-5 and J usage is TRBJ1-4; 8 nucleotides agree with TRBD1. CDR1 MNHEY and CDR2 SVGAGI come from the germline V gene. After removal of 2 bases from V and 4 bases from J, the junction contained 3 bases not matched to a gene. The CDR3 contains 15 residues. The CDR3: CASSYTGGLNEKLFF. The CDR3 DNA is TGTGCCAGCAGTTACACAGGGGGGCTTAATGAAAAACTGTTTTTT.

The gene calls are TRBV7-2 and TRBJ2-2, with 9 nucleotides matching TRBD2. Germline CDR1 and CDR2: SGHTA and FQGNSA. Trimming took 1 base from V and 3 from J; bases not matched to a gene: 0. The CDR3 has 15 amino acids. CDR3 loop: CASSLGGGDTGELFF. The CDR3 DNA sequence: TGTGCCAGCAGCTTAGGCGGGGGGGACACCGGGGAGCTGTTTTTT.

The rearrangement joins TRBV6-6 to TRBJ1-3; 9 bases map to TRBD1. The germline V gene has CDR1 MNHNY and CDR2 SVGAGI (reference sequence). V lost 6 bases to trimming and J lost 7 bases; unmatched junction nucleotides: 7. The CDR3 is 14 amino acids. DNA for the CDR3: TGTGCCAGCAGGGGACAGGGTGTATGGAACACCATATATTTT. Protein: CASRGQGVWNTIYF.

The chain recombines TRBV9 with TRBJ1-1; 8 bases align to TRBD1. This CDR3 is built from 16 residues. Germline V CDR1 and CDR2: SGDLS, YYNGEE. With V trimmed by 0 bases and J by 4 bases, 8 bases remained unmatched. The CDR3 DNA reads TGTGCCAGCAGCGTAGAGCCAGGGGGCGTCGGCACTGAAGCTTTCTTT. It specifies CASSVEPGGVGTEAFF.

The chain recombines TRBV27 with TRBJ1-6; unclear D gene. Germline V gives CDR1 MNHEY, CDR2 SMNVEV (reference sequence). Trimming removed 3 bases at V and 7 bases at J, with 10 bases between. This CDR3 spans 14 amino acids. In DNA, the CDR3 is TGTGCCAGCAGTTTTTTACAGCCCAATTCACCCCTCCACTTT. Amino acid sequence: CASSFLQPNSPLHF.

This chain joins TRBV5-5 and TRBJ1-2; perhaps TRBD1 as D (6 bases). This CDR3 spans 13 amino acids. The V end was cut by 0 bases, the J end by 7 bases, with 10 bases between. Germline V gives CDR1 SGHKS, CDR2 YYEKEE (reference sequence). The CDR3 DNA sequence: TGTGCCAGCAGCTTGGGGTCGGGGGCTGGCTACACCTTC. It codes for CASSLGSGAGYTF.

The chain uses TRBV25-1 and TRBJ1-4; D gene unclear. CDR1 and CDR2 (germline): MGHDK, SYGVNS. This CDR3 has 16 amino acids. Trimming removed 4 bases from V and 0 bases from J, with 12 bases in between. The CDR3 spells CASSGSTYATNEKLFF. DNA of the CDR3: TGTGCCAGCAGTGGCTCCACCTATGCAACTAATGAAAAACTGTTTTTT.

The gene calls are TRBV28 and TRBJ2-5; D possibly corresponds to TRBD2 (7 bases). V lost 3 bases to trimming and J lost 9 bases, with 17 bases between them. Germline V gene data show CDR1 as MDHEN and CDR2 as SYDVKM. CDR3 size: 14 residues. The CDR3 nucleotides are TGTGCCAGCAGTTTTCTCTTAGGGGGGGGACCCCAGTACTTC. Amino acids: CASSFLLGGGPQYF. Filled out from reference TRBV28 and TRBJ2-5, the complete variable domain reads DVKVTQSSRYLVKRTGEKVFLECVQDMDHENMFWYRQDPGLGLRLIYFSYDVKMKEKGDIPEGYSVSREKKERFSLILESASTNQTSMYLCASSFLLGGGPQYFGPGTRLLVL.

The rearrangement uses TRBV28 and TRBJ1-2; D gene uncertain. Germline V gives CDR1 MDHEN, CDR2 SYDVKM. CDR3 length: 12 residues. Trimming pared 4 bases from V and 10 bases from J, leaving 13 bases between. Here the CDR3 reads CASSSQVAVYTF. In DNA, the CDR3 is TGTGCCAGCAGTTCTCAAGTCGCCGTCTACACCTTC.

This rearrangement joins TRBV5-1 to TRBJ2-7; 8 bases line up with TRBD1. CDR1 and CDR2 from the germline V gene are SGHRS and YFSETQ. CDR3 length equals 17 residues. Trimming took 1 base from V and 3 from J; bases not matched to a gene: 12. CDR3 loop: CASSLFGLRTGSYEQYF. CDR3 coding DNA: TGCGCCAGCAGCTTGTTCGGACTCAGGACAGGGAGCTACGAGCAGTACTTC.

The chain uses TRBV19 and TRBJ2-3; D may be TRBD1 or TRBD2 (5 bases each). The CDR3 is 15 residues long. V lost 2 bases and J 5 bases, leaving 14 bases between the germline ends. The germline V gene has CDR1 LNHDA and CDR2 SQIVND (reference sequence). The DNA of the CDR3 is TGTGCCAGTAGTATAAAGGTGGCTGGGGGAGATACGCAGTATTTT. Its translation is CASSIKVAGGDTQYF.

The CDR3 region is CASSPIAGGLGEQFF. As DNA, the CDR3 is TGTGCCAGCAGCCCCATAGCGGGGGGGCTTGGTGAGCAGTTCTTC. The genes are TRBV3-1 (or the pseudogene TRBV3-2) and TRBJ2-1, with 11 bases lining up with TRBD2. The junction had 8 bases not matched to a gene; V was cut back by 4 bases and J by 9 bases. Per germline, CDR1 LGHDT and CDR2 YNNKEL (reference sequence). This CDR3 is built from 15 residues.

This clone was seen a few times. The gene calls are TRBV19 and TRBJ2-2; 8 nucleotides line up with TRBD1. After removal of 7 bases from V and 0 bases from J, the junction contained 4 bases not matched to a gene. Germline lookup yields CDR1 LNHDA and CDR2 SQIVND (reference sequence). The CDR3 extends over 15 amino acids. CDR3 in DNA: TGTGCCAGTAACGGACAGGGAACGAACACCGGGGAGCTGTTTTTT. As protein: CASNGQGTNTGELFF.

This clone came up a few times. The CDR3 spells CASSPRSTSGTGGSGYGYTF. The CDR3 region has the DNA TGTGCCAGCAGCCCCCGCTCCACTTCCGGGACAGGGGGTTCGGGCTATGGCTACACCTTC. The rearrangement links TRBV6-6 to TRBJ1-2; 11 bases agree with TRBD1. Germline-derived CDR1 and CDR2 are MNHNY and SVGAGI (reference sequence). CDR3 size: 20 residues. Losses at the gene ends were 6 bases for V and 4 bases for J; bases not matched to a gene: 22.

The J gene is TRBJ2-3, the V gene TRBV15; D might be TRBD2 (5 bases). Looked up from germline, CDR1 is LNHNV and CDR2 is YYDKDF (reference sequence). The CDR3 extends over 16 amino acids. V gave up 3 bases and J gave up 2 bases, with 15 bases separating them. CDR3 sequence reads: CATSRALGSITDTQYF. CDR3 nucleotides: TGTGCCACCAGCAGGGCACTAGGATCTATCACAGATACGCAGTATTTT. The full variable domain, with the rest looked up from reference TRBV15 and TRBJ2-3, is DAMVIQNPRYQVTQFGKPVTLSCSQTLNHNVMYWYQQKSSQAPKLLFHYYDKDFNNEADTPDNFQSRRPNTSFCFLDIRSPGLGDTAMYLCATSRALGSITDTQYFGPGTRLTVL.

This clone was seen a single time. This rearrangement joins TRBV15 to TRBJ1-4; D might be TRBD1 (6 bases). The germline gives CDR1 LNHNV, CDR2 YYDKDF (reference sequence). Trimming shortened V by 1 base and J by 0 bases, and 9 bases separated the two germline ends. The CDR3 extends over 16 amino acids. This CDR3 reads CATSRAGAATNEKLFF. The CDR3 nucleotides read TGTGCCACCAGCAGAGCGGGGGCGGCAACTAATGAAAAACTGTTTTTT.

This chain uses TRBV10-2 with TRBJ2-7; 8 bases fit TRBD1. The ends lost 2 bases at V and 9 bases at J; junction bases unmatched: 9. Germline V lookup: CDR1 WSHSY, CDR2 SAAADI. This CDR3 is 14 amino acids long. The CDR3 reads CASSETGGSGGQYF. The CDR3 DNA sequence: TGCGCCAGCAGTGAGACAGGGGGTAGTGGAGGGCAGTACTTC.

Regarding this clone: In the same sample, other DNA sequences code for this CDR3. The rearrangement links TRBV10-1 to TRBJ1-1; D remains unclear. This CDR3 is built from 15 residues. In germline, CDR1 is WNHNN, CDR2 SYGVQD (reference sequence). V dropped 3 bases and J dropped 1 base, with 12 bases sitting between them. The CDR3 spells CASSDPGRPNTEAFF. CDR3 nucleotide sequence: TGCGCCAGCAGTGATCCCGGACGGCCGAACACTGAAGCTTTCTTT.

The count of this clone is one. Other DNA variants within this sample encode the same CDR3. The CDR3 DNA follows: TGTGCCAGCAGTTTCAGGGGGGGGCGCACTTACGAGCAGTACTTC. It is translated as CASSFRGGRTYEQYF. The chain employs TRBV28 and TRBJ2-7; the D gene could be TRBD1 or TRBD2 (7 bases each). The V end was cut by 3 bases, the J end by 4 bases, with 16 bases between. The CDR3 is 15 residues long. The germline V gene encodes CDR1 MDHEN and CDR2 SYDVKM.

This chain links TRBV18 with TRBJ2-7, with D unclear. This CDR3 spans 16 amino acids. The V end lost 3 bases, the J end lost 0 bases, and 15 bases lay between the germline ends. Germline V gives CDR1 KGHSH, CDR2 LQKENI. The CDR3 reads CASSPTAIRSSYEQYF. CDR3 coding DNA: TGTGCCAGCTCACCTACAGCTATAAGGAGCTCCTACGAGCAGTACTTC.

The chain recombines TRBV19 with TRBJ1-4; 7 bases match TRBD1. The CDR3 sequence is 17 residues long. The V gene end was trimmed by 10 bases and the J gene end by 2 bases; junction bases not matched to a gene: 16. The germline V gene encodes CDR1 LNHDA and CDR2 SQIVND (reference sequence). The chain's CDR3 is CATSPPGRGTTNEKLFF. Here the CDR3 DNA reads TGTGCCACCTCACCCCCCGGCAGGGGGACGACTAATGAAAAACTGTTTTTT.

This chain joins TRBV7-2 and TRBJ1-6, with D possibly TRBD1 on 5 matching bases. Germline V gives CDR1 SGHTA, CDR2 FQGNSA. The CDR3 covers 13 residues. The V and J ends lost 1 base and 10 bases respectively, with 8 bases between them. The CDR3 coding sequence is TGTGCCAGCAGCTTAGAAGCAGGGTCACCCCTCCACTTT. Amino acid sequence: CASSLEAGSPLHF.

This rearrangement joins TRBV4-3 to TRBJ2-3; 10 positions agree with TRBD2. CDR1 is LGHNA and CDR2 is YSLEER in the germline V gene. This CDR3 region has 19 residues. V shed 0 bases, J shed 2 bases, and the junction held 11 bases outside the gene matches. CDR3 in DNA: TGCGCCAGCAGCCAAGAGTCTAGCGGGGGCCTGGGAAACACAGATACGCAGTATTTT. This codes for CASSQESSGGLGNTDTQYF.